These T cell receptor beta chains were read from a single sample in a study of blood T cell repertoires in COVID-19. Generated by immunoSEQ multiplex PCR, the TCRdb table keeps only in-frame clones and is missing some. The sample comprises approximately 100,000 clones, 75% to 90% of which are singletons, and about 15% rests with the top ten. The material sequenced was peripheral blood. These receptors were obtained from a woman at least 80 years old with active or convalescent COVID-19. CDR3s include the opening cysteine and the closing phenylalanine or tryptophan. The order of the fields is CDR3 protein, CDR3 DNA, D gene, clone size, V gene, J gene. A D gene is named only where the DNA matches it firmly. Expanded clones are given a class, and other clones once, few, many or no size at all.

CDR3: CASSPSRATNEKLFF
DNA: TGTGCCAGCTCACCCTCCCGAGCAACTAATGAAAAACTGTTTTTT
D: NA
size: NA
V: TRBV18
J: TRBJ1-4

CDR3: CASSYSVRGGPTDTQYF
DNA: TGTGCCAGCAGTTACTCGGTCCGGGGGGGCCCGACAGATACGCAGTATTTT
D: TRBD2
size: NA
V: TRBV6-2/TRBV6-3
J: TRBJ2-3

CDR3: CASSPQYGGVYGYTF
DNA: TGTGCCAGCAGTCCCCAATATGGGGGGGTTTATGGCTACACCTTC
D: NA
size: once
V: TRBV6-5
J: TRBJ1-2

CDR3: CASSQEGAAGNYGYTF
DNA: TGTGCCAGCAGCCAAGAGGGCGCTGCAGGGAACTATGGCTACACCTTC
D: NA
size: NA
V: TRBV3-1/TRBV3-2
J: TRBJ1-2

CDR3: CASSLSQDSQSNQPQHF
DNA: TGTGCCAGCAGCTTAAGTCAGGACAGCCAGAGCAATCAGCCCCAGCATTTT
D: NA
size: NA
V: TRBV11-2
J: TRBJ1-5

CDR3: CASSMITVLSNQPQHF
DNA: TGTGCCAGTAGTATGATAACAGTTTTGAGCAATCAGCCCCAGCATTTT
D: NA
size: NA
V: TRBV19
J: TRBJ1-5

CDR3: CASRGAIYGYTF
DNA: TGTGCCAGCAGGGGGGCTATCTATGGCTACACCTTC
D: NA
size: NA
V: TRBV11-2
J: TRBJ1-2

CDR3: CASSQQLAGYNEQFF
DNA: TGCGCCAGCAGCCAACAGTTAGCGGGGTACAATGAGCAGTTCTTC
D: TRBD2
size: once
V: TRBV4-3
J: TRBJ2-1

CDR3: CASSWGGDGPYEQYF
DNA: TGCGCCAGCAGCTGGGGAGGGGACGGACCCTACGAGCAGTACTTC
D: TRBD2
size: NA
V: TRBV5-1
J: TRBJ2-7

CDR3: CASSLSGTGEQFF
DNA: TGTGCCAGCAGTTTGTCCGGGACAGGTGAGCAGTTCTTC
D: TRBD1
size: NA
V: TRBV28
J: TRBJ2-1

CDR3: CASSEVGGHGYTF
DNA: TGTGCCAGCAGTGAAGTCGGGGGACATGGCTACACCTTC
D: NA
size: NA
V: TRBV2
J: TRBJ1-2

CDR3: CAIPGGLAKNIQYF
DNA: TGCGCCATACCCGGTGGACTAGCGAAAAACATTCAGTACTTC
D: TRBD2
size: NA
V: TRBV4-1
J: TRBJ2-4

CDR3: CASRGASSEAFF
DNA: TGTGCCAGCAGGGGCGCCTCCTCGGAAGCTTTCTTT
D: NA
size: NA
V: TRBV6-5
J: TRBJ1-1

CDR3: CASSLVSGNEKLFF
DNA: TGTGCCAGCAGTTTAGTTTCGGGAAATGAAAAACTGTTTTTT
D: NA
size: NA
V: TRBV28
J: TRBJ1-4

CDR3: CASSFQVHRGTYEQYF
DNA: TGCGCCAGCAGCTTTCAGGTACACCGTGGAACCTACGAGCAGTACTTC
D: NA
size: NA
V: TRBV5-1
J: TRBJ2-7

CDR3: CASMPWTGENEQFF
DNA: TGTGCCAGCATGCCATGGACAGGGGAGAATGAGCAGTTCTTC
D: TRBD1
size: once
V: TRBV13
J: TRBJ2-1